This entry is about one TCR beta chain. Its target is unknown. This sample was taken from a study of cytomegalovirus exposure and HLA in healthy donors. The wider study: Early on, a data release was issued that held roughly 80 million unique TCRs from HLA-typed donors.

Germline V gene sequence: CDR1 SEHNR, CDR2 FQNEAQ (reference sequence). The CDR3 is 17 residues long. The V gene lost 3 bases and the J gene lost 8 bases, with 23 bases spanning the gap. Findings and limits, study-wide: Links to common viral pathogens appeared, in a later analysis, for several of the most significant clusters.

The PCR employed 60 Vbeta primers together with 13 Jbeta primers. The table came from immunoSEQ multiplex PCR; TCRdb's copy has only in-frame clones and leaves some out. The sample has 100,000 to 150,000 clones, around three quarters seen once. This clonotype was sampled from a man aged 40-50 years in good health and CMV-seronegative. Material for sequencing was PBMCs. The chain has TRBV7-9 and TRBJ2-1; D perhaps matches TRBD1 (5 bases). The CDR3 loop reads CASSFPLFNGADHEQFF. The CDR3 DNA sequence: TGTGCCAGCAGCTTTCCCCTTTTTAATGGGGCGGACCATGAGCAGTTCTTC.